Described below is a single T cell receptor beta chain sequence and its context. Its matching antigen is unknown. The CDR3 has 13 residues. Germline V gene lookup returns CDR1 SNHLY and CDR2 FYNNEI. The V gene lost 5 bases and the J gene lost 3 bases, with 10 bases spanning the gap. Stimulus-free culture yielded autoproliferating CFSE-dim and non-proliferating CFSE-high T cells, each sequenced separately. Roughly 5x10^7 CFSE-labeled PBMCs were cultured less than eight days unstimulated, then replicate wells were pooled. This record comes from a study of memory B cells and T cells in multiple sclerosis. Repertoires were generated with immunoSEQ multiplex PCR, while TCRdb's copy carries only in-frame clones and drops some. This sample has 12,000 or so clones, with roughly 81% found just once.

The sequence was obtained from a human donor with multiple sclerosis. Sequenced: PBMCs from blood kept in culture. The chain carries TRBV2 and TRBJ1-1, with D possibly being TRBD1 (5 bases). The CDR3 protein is CASSPDRDTEAFF. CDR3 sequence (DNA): TGTGCCAGCAGTCCAGACAGAGACACTGAAGCTTTCTTT.